The present entry profiles one TCR beta chain with its context. Its matching antigen is unknown. A much larger clone differs from this one at a single base, so this may be a read error. This entry is derived from a study of lung T cells in sarcoidosis with Löfgren's syndrome. Whole-study findings and limits: Shared TRAV12-1 and TRBV2 CDR3 motifs were reported across several patients. Versus controls, Löfgren's syndrome patients reportedly showed TRAV12-1 and TRBV2 as most expanded.

The V end was cut by 5 bases, the J end by 7 bases, with 15 bases between. Per germline, CDR1 MDHEN and CDR2 SYDVKM. CDR3 length: 15 amino acids. TCRdb used MiXCR to reprocess the reads, holding one entry per CDR3 protein. The sample lists around 60,000 distinct CDR3 sequences; over 20% were seen once. The sample was CD4+ T cells from PBMCs. This TCR was recovered from a human donor with sarcoidosis (Löfgren's syndrome or another form), or a control subject (not recorded which). The chain has TRBV28 and TRBJ1-6, with D possibly TRBD1 on 6 matching bases. The CDR3 region has the DNA TGTGCCAGCAGTCCCCTAGTACAGGGAAATTCACCCCTCCACTTT. Amino acid sequence: CASSPLVQGNSPLHF. Looking up the rest from reference TRBV28 and TRBJ1-6 gives the full variable domain: DVKVTQSSRYLVKRTGEKVFLECVQDMDHENMFWYRQDPGLGLRLIYFSYDVKMKEKGDIPEGYSVSREKKERFSLILESASTNQTSMYLCASSPLVQGNSPLHFGNGTRLTVT.